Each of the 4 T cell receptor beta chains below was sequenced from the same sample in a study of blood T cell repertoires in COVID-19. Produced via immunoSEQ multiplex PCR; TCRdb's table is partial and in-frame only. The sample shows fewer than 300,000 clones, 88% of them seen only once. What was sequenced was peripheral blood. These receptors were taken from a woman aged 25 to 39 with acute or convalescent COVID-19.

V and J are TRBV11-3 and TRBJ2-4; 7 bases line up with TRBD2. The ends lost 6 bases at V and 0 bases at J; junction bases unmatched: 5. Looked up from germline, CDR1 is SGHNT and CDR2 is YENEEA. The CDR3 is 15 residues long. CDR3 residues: CASSSLAVAKNIQYF. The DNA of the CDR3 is TGTGCCAGCAGTTCCCTAGCGGTAGCCAAAAACATTCAGTACTTC.

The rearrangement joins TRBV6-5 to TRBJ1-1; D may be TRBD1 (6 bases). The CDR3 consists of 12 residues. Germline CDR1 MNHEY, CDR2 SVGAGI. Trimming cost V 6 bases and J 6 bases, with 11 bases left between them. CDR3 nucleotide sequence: TGTGCCAGCAGACAGGGATTCCCTGAAGCTTTCTTT. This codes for CASRQGFPEAFF.

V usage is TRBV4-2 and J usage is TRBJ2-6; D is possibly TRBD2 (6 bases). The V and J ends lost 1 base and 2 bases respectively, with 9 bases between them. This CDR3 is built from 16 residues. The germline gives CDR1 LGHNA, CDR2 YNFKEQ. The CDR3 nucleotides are TGTGCCAGCAGCCAAGGTACGGGGGCTGGGGCCAACGTCCTGACTTTC. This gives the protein CASSQGTGAGANVLTF.

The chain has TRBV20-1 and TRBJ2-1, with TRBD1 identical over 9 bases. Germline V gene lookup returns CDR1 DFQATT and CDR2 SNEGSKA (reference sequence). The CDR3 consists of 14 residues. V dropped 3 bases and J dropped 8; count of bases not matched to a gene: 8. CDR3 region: CSASVPRTGDEQFF. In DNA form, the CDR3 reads TGCAGTGCTAGTGTACCCCGGACAGGGGATGAGCAGTTCTTC.